The clone carrying this T cell receptor (beta chain) was counted only a few times. Its antigen is unidentified. The data stem from a study of early T cells in non-severe SARS-CoV-2 infection. Overall study: Sequencing was performed on bulk RNA from unsorted whole blood, leaving chains unpaired.

Study-wide results and limits: There was a bias toward anti-spike CD8 responses in VDJdb matching, which missed private and CD4 specificities.

Attachment of unique molecular identifiers to individual cDNA molecules was performed. MiXCR was run by TCRdb on the 5' RACE reads, yielding one entry per CDR3 protein. Among about 60,000 distinct CDR3 sequences listed, about 12% were seen once. V was trimmed by 3 bases and J by 6 bases, leaving 13 bases between them. Germline V gives CDR1 SGHRS, CDR2 YFSETQ. The CDR3 runs to 14 residues. The rearrangement joins TRBV5-1 to TRBJ2-1; D gene ambiguous. This TCR was sampled from an adult who was a healthcare worker with PCR-confirmed SARS-CoV-2 infection or an uninfected control (not recorded which). What was sequenced was whole blood. This chain's CDR3 is CASSYPDPGNEQFF. The CDR3 region has the DNA TGCGCCAGCAGCTACCCCGATCCAGGCAATGAGCAGTTCTTC.